The 20 T cell receptor beta chains reported below all come from one sample, sequenced in a study of cytomegalovirus exposure and HLA in healthy donors. PCR involved 60 Vbeta and 13 Jbeta primers. Sequenced by immunoSEQ multiplex PCR; TCRdb stores in-frame clones only, minus some. The sample carries 150,000 to 200,000 clones, around four fifths recorded once. Sequences were obtained from PBMCs. The receptors were sampled from a female donor in good health and CMV-seronegative.

The rearrangement links TRBV7-3 to TRBJ1-2; the match to TRBD1 covers 9 bases. The CDR3 extends over 13 amino acids. CDR1 and CDR2 (germline): SGHTA, FQGTGA. V was clipped by 5 bases and J by 4 bases; unmatched bases: 2. CDR3 sequence (DNA): TGTGCCAGCAGCCCGGACAGGGGCTATGGCTACACCTTC. It encodes CASSPDRGYGYTF.

A few counts support this clone. The V and J genes are TRBV5-8 and TRBJ1-5; D gene unclear. The V gene's germline CDR1 is SGHTS and CDR2 YDEGEE. The CDR3 runs 15 residues. Trimming took 2 bases from V and 0 from J, leaving 9 bases between them. The CDR3 nucleotides read TGTGCCAGCAGCTTTGGAGGTTATAGCAATCAGCCCCAGCATTTT. Protein product: CASSFGGYSNQPQHF.

J is TRBJ1-2 and V is TRBV7-3; D ambiguous. V dropped 1 base and J dropped 8 bases, with 20 bases sitting between them. From germline, CDR1 is SGHTA and CDR2 FQGTGA. The CDR3 is 16 residues long. The DNA for the CDR3 is TGTGCCAGCAGCTTAAGATTAGTAAACAGCCCGGGGGGCTACACCTTC. Amino acids: CASSLRLVNSPGGYTF. Looking up the rest from reference TRBV7-3 and TRBJ1-2 gives the full variable domain: GAGVSQTPSNKVTEKGKYVELRCDPISGHTALYWYRQSLGQGPEFLIYFQGTGAADDSGLPNDRFFAVRPEGSVSTLKIQRTERGDSAVYLCASSLRLVNSPGGYTFGSGTRLTVV.

Many counts were recorded for this clone. This sequence joins TRBV2 and TRBJ2-7; D remains ambiguous. The CDR3 loop spans 13 amino acids. The ends were cut back, 1 base at V and 3 bases at J, with 7 bases in the middle. Germline CDR1 reads SNHLY; CDR2 reads FYNNEI. Written as DNA, the CDR3 is TGTGCCAGCAGTGAAGGGCAGTACTACGAGCAGTACTTC. Translated: CASSEGQYYEQYF.

Here the CDR3 DNA reads TGTGCCTGGAGTTTGGGAGTAGGTGATCAGCCCCAGCATTTT. It is translated as CAWSLGVGDQPQHF. This sequence joins TRBV30 and TRBJ1-5; D is unclear. Trimming took 2 bases from V and 5 from J, leaving 13 bases between them. Per germline, CDR1 GTSNPN and CDR2 SVGIG (reference sequence). The CDR3 is 14 amino acids.

The chain recombines TRBV28 with TRBJ2-7, with 14 bases aligning to TRBD2. Germline CDR1 is MDHEN and CDR2 is SYDVKM. J was trimmed by 4 bases and V by 5 bases; bases with no gene match: 4. CDR3 length: 15 amino acids. CDR3 loop: CASSGTSGSRYEQYF. In DNA, the CDR3 is TGTGCCAGCAGTGGGACTAGCGGGAGTCGTTACGAGCAGTACTTC. The entire variable domain, with the rest obtained from reference TRBV28 and TRBJ2-7, is as follows: DVKVTQSSRYLVKRTGEKVFLECVQDMDHENMFWYRQDPGLGLRLIYFSYDVKMKEKGDIPEGYSVSREKKERFSLILESASTNQTSMYLCASSGTSGSRYEQYFGPGTRLTVT.

This clone was picked up one time. The chain uses TRBV6-5 and TRBJ1-5; D may be TRBD1 (6 bases). CDR3 length equals 13 residues. The V end was cut by 6 bases, the J end by 3 bases, with 9 bases between. Germline V gene sequence: CDR1 MNHEY, CDR2 SVGAGI. The chain's CDR3 is CASSRTDNQPQHF. CDR3 nucleotide sequence: TGTGCCAGCAGCAGGACAGACAATCAGCCCCAGCATTTT.

The chain employs TRBV28 and TRBJ2-5; tentative D call: TRBD1 (6 bases). TRBJ2-7 explains the end of the DNA better; the J call may be wrong. Germline V gives CDR1 MDHEN, CDR2 SYDVKM. CDR3 size: 15 residues. The CDR3: CASSPFTGRENEQYF. The CDR3 region has the DNA TGTGCCAGCAGTCCCTTTACAGGGCGCGAGAACGAGCAGTACTTC.

The V call is TRBV19, the J call TRBJ2-1; 10 bases match TRBD2. Trimming removed 10 bases from V and 3 bases from J; junction bases left unmatched: 6. The CDR3 is 14 residues long. Germline V gene sequence: CDR1 LNHDA, CDR2 SQIVND (reference sequence). This CDR3 is CATPLAGDYNEQFF. The CDR3 region has the DNA TGTGCCACTCCCCTAGCGGGAGACTACAATGAGCAGTTCTTC.

The chain carries TRBV6-6 and TRBJ2-2; TRBD2 agrees at 7 bases. Germline V gene sequence: CDR1 MNHNY, CDR2 SVGAGI (reference sequence). The CDR3 runs 15 residues. The J segment lost 1 base and the V segment lost 6 bases, leaving 5 bases of the junction unmatched. The CDR3 coding sequence is TGTGCCAGCAGACCCAGCGGGGTGAACACCGGGGAGCTGTTTTTT. The encoded protein is CASRPSGVNTGELFF.

The J gene is TRBJ1-3, the V gene TRBV28; TRBD1 matches at 9 bases. Looked up from germline, CDR1 is MDHEN and CDR2 is SYDVKM. Losses at the gene ends were 6 bases for V and 4 bases for J; bases not matched to a gene: 4. This CDR3 is built from 14 residues. The DNA for the CDR3 is TGTGCCAGCAGACGGACAGGGGAAGGAAACACCATATATTTT. This translates into CASRRTGEGNTIYF.

This clone was observed a single time. The chain carries TRBV9 and TRBJ1-1, with D hard to call. The V gene's germline CDR1 is SGDLS and CDR2 YYNGEE. The ends were cut back, 0 bases at V and 4 bases at J, with 10 bases in the middle. The CDR3 has 14 amino acids. The CDR3 protein is CASSVAEGGTEAFF. In DNA form, the CDR3 reads TGTGCCAGCAGCGTAGCCGAGGGAGGCACTGAAGCTTTCTTT.

V and J are TRBV27 and TRBJ1-5; 9 bases map to TRBD1. Germline V CDR1 and CDR2: MNHEY, SMNVEV (reference sequence). This CDR3 has 16 amino acids. Trimming took 5 bases from V and 5 from J; bases not matched to a gene: 10. The DNA for the CDR3 is TGTGCCAGCAGTCCTCAGGGACAGGGTAACTATCAGCCCCAGCATTTT. Translated: CASSPQGQGNYQPQHF.

The rearrangement joins TRBV19 to TRBJ1-1; no firm D call. Germline CDR1 is LNHDA and CDR2 is SQIVND (reference sequence). The CDR3 runs to 14 residues. V was clipped by 5 bases and J by 1 base, with 11 bases between them. This chain's CDR3 is CASSSDGRNTEAFF. CDR3 DNA: TGTGCCAGTAGTTCTGACGGGAGGAACACTGAAGCTTTCTTT.

This clone was picked up a small number of times. The chain recombines TRBV6-1 with TRBJ1-2; 9 bases map to TRBD1. The germline CDR1 and CDR2 sequences are MNHNS and SASEGT. V was pared by 6 bases and J by 6 bases, with 5 bases of the junction left unmatched. The CDR3 covers 13 residues. The chain's CDR3 is CASRLQGADGYTF. The CDR3 DNA reads as TGTGCCAGCAGGTTACAGGGGGCAGATGGCTACACCTTC.

A note on this clone: One end of the junction is discordant with germline, which a read error may explain. This sequence joins TRBV7-9 and TRBJ1-6; TRBD1 matches at 10 bases. Germline V gene sequence: CDR1 SEHNR, CDR2 FQNEAQ (reference sequence). This CDR3 has 15 amino acids. CDR3 nucleotide sequence: TGTTCCAGCAGCGAAGACAGGGGGCGATTTTCACCCCTCCACTTT. It codes for CSSSEDRGRFSPLHF.

A few counts support this clone. The chain couples TRBV6-1 to TRBJ1-1; 9 nucleotides agree with TRBD1. Germline CDR1 and CDR2: MNHNS and SASEGT. After removal of 3 bases from V and 2 bases from J, the junction contained 4 bases not matched to a gene. CDR3 size: 15 residues. CDR3 sequence: CASSETGGRNTEAFF. CDR3 DNA sequence: TGTGCCAGCAGTGAGACAGGGGGACGAAACACTGAAGCTTTCTTT.

CDR3 bases: TGCAGCGCCGTTCCAGGGGGCGAAGATGGCTACACCTTC. Translated: CSAVPGGEDGYTF. The chain carries TRBV29-1 and TRBJ1-2; TRBD1 matches at 8 bases. V gave up 7 bases and J gave up 6 bases; unmatched junction bases: 10. Germline CDR1 SQVTM, CDR2 ANQGSEA. The length of the CDR3 is 13 residues.

V gene TRBV6-1 combines with J gene TRBJ1-3; possible D gene TRBD1, 6 bases. Trimming cost V 2 bases and J 2 bases, with 13 bases left between them. The CDR3 has 16 residues. Germline V gene data show CDR1 as MNHNS and CDR2 as SASEGT. In DNA form, the CDR3 reads TGTGCCAGCAGTGAATCCGGGGGGGCGCCTGGAAACACCATATATTTT. It translates to CASSESGGAPGNTIYF.

V is TRBV30 and J is TRBJ1-6; tentative D call: TRBD1 (5 bases). This CDR3 region has 15 residues. V lost 5 bases to trimming and J lost 7 bases, with 18 bases between them. Germline assignment: CDR1 GTSNPN and CDR2 SVGIG (reference sequence). The CDR3 here is CAWGGLERPNSPLHF. In DNA, the CDR3 is TGTGCCTGGGGGGGGTTGGAACGCCCCAATTCACCCCTCCACTTT.